The entry below gives a single T cell receptor (beta chain) sequence along with its context. This CDR3 spans 15 amino acids. Germline V gene sequence: CDR1 SGHVS, CDR2 FNYEAQ. Trimming took 5 bases from V and 0 from J, leaving 11 bases between them. This PCR relied on a set of 60 Vbeta primers and 13 Jbeta primers. TCRdb's copy holds only in-frame clones and misses some; the assay was immunoSEQ multiplex PCR. The sample has tens of thousands of clones, approximately 81% seen once; the top ten hold over 2.5%. This entry is derived from a study of cytomegalovirus exposure and HLA in healthy donors. What was sequenced was PBMCs. This TCR was sampled from a woman aged 30 to 39 in good health and CMV-seronegative. V and J are TRBV7-6 and TRBJ1-3; no clear D. In DNA form, the CDR3 reads TGTGCCAGCAGCCCCACCGCGGGCTCTGGAAACACCATATATTTT. Amino acids: CASSPTAGSGNTIYF.